The clone carrying this T cell receptor beta chain was observed a single time. The data are from a study of blood T cell repertoires in COVID-19. Study-wide background: Donors in the United States, Italy and Spain gave samples during acute or convalescent COVID-19. Sources were T cells, B-cell-depleted T cells, or PBMCs; the material itself was cDNA or gDNA.

Per the original data handling: For nucleated cells, counts were estimated from reference gene primer amplification. The data were produced by immunoSEQ multiplex PCR, yet TCRdb's version contains in-frame clones alone and is incomplete. The V and J calls and clone size are taken from that table; D and trimming were inferred from the DNA. The sample holds roughly 290,000 clones, 75% to 95% seen once. The specimen sequenced was peripheral blood. The clonotype was recovered from a woman between 25 and 40 years old with COVID-19, enrolled during active disease.

CDR3 in amino acids: CASSYGLAGVNEQFF. The CDR3 DNA reads TGCGCCAGCAGCTACGGACTAGCGGGAGTCAATGAGCAGTTCTTC. The chain uses TRBV5-1 and TRBJ2-1; TRBD2 matches at 13 bases. Trimming removed 3 bases from V and 6 bases from J; junction bases left unmatched: 3. There are 15 residues in the CDR3. Germline assignment: CDR1 SGHRS and CDR2 YFSETQ.